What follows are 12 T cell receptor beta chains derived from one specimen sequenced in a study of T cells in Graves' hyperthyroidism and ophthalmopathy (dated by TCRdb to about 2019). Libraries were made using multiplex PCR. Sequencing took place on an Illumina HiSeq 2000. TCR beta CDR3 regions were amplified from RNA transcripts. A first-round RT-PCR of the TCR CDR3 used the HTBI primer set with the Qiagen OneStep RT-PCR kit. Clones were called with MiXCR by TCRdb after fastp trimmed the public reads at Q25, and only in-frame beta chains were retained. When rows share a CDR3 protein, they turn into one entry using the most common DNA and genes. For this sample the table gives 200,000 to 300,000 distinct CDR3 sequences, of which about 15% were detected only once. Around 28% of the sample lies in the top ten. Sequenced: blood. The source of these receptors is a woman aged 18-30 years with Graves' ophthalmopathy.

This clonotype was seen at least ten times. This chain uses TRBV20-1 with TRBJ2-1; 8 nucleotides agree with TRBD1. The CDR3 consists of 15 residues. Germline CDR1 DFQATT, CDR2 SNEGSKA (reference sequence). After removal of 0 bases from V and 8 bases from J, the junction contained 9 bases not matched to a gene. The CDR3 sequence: CSARDLQGAFDEQFF. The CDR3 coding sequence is TGCAGTGCTAGAGATCTTCAGGGGGCTTTCGATGAGCAGTTCTTC.

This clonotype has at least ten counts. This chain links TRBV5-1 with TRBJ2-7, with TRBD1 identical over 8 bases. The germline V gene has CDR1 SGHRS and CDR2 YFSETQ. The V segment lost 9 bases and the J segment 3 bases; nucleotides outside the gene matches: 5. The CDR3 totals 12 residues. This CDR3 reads CAKHRGDYEQYF. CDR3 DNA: TGCGCCAAGCACAGGGGGGACTACGAGCAGTACTTC.

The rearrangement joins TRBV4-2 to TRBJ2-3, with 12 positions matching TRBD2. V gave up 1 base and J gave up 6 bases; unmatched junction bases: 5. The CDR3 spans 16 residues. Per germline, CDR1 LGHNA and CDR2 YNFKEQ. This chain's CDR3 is CASSQASGGAGDTQYF. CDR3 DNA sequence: TGTGCCAGCAGCCAAGCTAGCGGGGGGGCGGGGGATACGCAGTATTTT.

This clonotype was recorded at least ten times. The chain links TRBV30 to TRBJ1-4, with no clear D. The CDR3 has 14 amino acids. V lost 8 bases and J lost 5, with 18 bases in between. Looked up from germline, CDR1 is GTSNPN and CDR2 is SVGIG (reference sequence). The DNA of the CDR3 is TGTGCCCGGAACAGCGGCCTCTCGAATGAAAAACTGTTTTTT. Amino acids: CARNSGLSNEKLFF. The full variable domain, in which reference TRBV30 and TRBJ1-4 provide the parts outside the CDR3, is SQTIHQWPATLVQPVGSPLSLECTVEGTSNPNLYWYRQAAGRGLQLLFYSVGIGQISSEVPQNLSASRPQDRQFILSSKKLLLSDSGFYLCARNSGLSNEKLFFGSGTQLSVL.

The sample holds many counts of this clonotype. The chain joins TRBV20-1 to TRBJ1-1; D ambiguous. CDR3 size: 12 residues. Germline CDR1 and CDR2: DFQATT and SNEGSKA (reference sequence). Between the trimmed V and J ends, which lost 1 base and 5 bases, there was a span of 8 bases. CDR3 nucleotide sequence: TGCAGTGCTAGAGGTAGTCGGACTGAAGCTTTCTTT. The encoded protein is CSARGSRTEAFF.

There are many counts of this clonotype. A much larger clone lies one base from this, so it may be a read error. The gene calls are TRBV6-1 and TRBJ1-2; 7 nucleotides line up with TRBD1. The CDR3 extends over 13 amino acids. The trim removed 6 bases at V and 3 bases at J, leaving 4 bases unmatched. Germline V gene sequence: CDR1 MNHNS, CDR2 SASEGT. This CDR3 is CASSQGQYYGYTF. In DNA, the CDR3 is TGTGCCAGCAGCCAGGGACAGTACTATGGCTACACCTTC.

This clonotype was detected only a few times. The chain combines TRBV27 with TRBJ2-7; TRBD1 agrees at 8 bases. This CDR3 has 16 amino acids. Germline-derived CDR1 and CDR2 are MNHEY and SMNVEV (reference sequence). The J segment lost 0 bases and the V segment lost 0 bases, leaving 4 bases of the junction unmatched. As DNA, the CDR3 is TGTGCCAGCAGTTTATCTGGGACAGGATACTCCTACGAGCAGTACTTC. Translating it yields CASSLSGTGYSYEQYF.

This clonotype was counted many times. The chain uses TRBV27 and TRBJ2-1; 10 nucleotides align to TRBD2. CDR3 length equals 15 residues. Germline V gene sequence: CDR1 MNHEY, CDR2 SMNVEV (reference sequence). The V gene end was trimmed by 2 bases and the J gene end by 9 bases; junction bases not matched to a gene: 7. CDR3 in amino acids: CASSLGLAGASEQFF. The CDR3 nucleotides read TGTGCCAGCAGTTTAGGGCTAGCGGGAGCGAGTGAGCAGTTCTTC.

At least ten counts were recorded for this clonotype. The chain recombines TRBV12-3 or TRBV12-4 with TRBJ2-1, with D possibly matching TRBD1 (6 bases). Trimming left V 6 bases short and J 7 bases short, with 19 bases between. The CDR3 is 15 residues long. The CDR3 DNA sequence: TGTGCCAGCAGCAAAACAGGGAGACGGGTTAATGAGCAGTTCTTC. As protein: CASSKTGRRVNEQFF.

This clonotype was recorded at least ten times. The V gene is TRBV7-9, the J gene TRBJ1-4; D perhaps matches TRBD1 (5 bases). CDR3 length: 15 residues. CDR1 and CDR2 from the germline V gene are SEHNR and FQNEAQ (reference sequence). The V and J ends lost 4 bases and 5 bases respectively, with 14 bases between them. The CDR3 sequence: CASSSDGGKNEKLFF. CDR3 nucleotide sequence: TGTGCCAGCAGCTCGGACGGGGGGAAGAATGAAAAACTGTTTTTT.

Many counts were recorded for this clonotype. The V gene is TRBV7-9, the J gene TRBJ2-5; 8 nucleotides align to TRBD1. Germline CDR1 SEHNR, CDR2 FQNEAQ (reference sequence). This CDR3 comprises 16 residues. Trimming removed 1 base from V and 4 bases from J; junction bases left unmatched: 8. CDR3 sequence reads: CASSLVQGAERETQYF. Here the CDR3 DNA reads TGTGCCAGCAGCTTAGTGCAGGGGGCGGAGCGAGAGACCCAGTACTTC.

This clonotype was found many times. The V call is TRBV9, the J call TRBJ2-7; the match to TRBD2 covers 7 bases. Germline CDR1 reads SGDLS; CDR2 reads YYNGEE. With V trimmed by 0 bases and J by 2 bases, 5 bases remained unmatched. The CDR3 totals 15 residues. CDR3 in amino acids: CASSVDGGSPYEQYF. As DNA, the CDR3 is TGTGCCAGCAGCGTAGATGGCGGGAGTCCCTACGAGCAGTACTTC.